These 20 T cell receptor beta chains were all obtained from the same sample, sequenced in a study of blood T cell repertoires in COVID-19. Sequenced by immunoSEQ multiplex PCR; TCRdb stores in-frame clones only, minus some. The data hold 200,000 to 300,000 clones, with just under 85% observed a single time. Sequencing was done on a sample of peripheral blood. The origin of the receptors is a woman aged 55-69 years with active or convalescent COVID-19.

A few counts support this clone. The chain recombines TRBV6-2 or TRBV6-3 with TRBJ2-7, with 7 bases fitting TRBD2. V gave up 0 bases and J gave up 2 bases; unmatched junction bases: 13. Per germline, CDR1 MNHEY and CDR2 SVGEGT. This CDR3 contains 18 residues. The CDR3 loop is CASSYSALEGGRAYEQYF. CDR3 nucleotides: TGTGCCAGCAGTTACTCGGCTCTAGAGGGAGGGAGGGCCTACGAGCAGTACTTC.

This chain uses TRBV5-1 with TRBJ2-3, with D perhaps TRBD2 (6 bases). Germline lookup yields CDR1 SGHRS and CDR2 YFSETQ. There are 13 residues in the CDR3. Trimming removed 7 bases at V and 1 base at J, with 10 bases between. The CDR3 DNA reads TGCGCCAGCCGACTAGTTGGCACAGATACGCAGTATTTT. Amino acids: CASRLVGTDTQYF.

The rearrangement uses TRBV11-2 and TRBJ2-1, with 10 bases aligning to TRBD2. Germline V CDR1 and CDR2: SGHAT, FQNNGV. J lost 9 bases, V lost 3 bases, and 5 bases had no gene match. The CDR3 has 14 residues. The CDR3 protein is CASSLRLAGLEQFF. CDR3 coding DNA: TGTGCCAGCAGCTTGAGACTAGCGGGTCTTGAGCAGTTCTTC.

The chain links TRBV18 to TRBJ2-1; tentative D call: TRBD2 (6 bases). The CDR3 has 18 amino acids. The germline gives CDR1 KGHSH, CDR2 LQKENI. Trimming removed 0 bases at V and 0 bases at J, with 15 bases between. The CDR3 protein is CASSPPLGTGSSYNEQFF. CDR3 DNA: TGTGCCAGCTCACCACCGCTGGGGACTGGGAGCTCCTACAATGAGCAGTTCTTC.

The chain employs TRBV28 and TRBJ2-1, with 11 positions matching TRBD2. The V gene end was trimmed by 6 bases and the J gene end by 3 bases; junction bases not matched to a gene: 7. Germline V gene data show CDR1 as MDHEN and CDR2 as SYDVKM. This CDR3 contains 16 residues. DNA of the CDR3: TGTGCCAGCAGCCCGACTAGCGGGGAGTACTACAATGAGCAGTTCTTC. Translating gives CASSPTSGEYYNEQFF. Full variable domain (missing parts from reference TRBV28 and TRBJ2-1): DVKVTQSSRYLVKRTGEKVFLECVQDMDHENMFWYRQDPGLGLRLIYFSYDVKMKEKGDIPEGYSVSREKKERFSLILESASTNQTSMYLCASSPTSGEYYNEQFFGPGTRLTVL.

This chain links TRBV6-5 with TRBJ2-7; 12 nucleotides align to TRBD2. Germline V gene data show CDR1 as MNHEY and CDR2 as SVGAGI. This CDR3 has 15 residues. V was pared by 6 bases and J by 5 bases, with 8 bases of the junction left unmatched. The CDR3 protein is CASSLGRTSGNEQYF. The CDR3 nucleotides are TGTGCCAGCAGCCTAGGTCGGACTAGCGGGAACGAGCAGTACTTC.

V is TRBV2 and J is TRBJ1-5, with 9 nucleotides matching TRBD1. Losses at the gene ends were 9 bases for V and 1 base for J; bases not matched to a gene: 10. The CDR3 contains 16 residues. CDR1 is SNHLY, CDR2 FYNNEI, per germline. The CDR3 DNA sequence: TGTGCCAGTGGGGCCGGGACAGGGTTAAGCAATCAGCCCCAGCATTTT. Residues: CASGAGTGLSNQPQHF.

V usage is TRBV5-5 and J usage is TRBJ2-5; tentative D call: TRBD1 (6 bases). V was trimmed by 0 bases and J by 3 bases, leaving 12 bases between them. This CDR3 has 15 residues. The germline V gene has CDR1 SGHKS and CDR2 YYEKEE (reference sequence). CDR3 bases: TGTGCCAGCAGCTTGGTGACAGGCGACAAAGAGACCCAGTACTTC. This encodes CASSLVTGDKETQYF.

CDR3 sequence: CATSDVGQGSYNEQFF. CDR3 DNA sequence: TGTGCCACCAGTGATGTCGGGCAGGGCTCCTACAATGAGCAGTTCTTC. V is TRBV24-1 and J is TRBJ2-1; TRBD1 might be the D (5 bases). Deletions cut 3 bases from V and 0 bases from J, with 11 bases between. Germline lookup yields CDR1 KGHDR and CDR2 SFDVKD. The CDR3 spans 16 residues.

V and J are TRBV19 and TRBJ2-5, with D perhaps matching TRBD1 (5 bases). Trimming shortened V by 4 bases and J by 1 base, and 7 bases separated the two germline ends. The CDR3 is 13 residues long. CDR1 and CDR2 (germline): LNHDA, SQIVND (reference sequence). The CDR3 here is CASSTDIQETQYF. CDR3 in DNA: TGTGCCAGTAGTACGGACATCCAAGAGACCCAGTACTTC.

A single count supports this clone. Other DNA sequences in the sample encode the same CDR3. The chain links TRBV30 to TRBJ1-6, with 8 bases lining up with TRBD1. The length of the CDR3 is 15 residues. V shed 4 bases and J 5 bases; nucleotides not matched to a gene: 7. Germline-derived CDR1 and CDR2 are GTSNPN and SVGIG (reference sequence). The CDR3 loop is CAWNPGQGDNSPLHF. In DNA, the CDR3 is TGTGCCTGGAATCCAGGACAGGGCGATAATTCACCCCTCCACTTT. Full variable domain (remainder filled in from reference TRBV30 and TRBJ1-6): SQTIHQWPATLVQPVGSPLSLECTVEGTSNPNLYWYRQAAGRGLQLLFYSVGIGQISSEVPQNLSASRPQDRQFILSSKKLLLSDSGFYLCAWNPGQGDNSPLHFGNGTRLTVT.

This chain uses TRBV10-3 with TRBJ1-2; possibly TRBD1 for D (5 bases). Germline CDR1 is ENHRY and CDR2 is SYGVKD. This CDR3 is 13 amino acids long. V gave up 2 bases and J gave up 5 bases, with 9 bases separating them. CDR3 in amino acids: CAISEGGEYGYTF. CDR3 DNA: TGTGCCATCAGTGAGGGAGGGGAGTATGGCTACACCTTC.

This sequence joins TRBV6-6 and TRBJ1-1, with 8 bases identical to TRBD1. Germline V gene sequence: CDR1 MNHNY, CDR2 SVGAGI (reference sequence). The ends lost 2 bases at V and 4 bases at J; junction bases unmatched: 6. The CDR3 runs to 15 residues. For the CDR3, the DNA is TGTGCCAGCAGTTACCTTCAGGGGGCTTCCACTGAAGCTTTCTTT. Protein product: CASSYLQGASTEAFF.

The chain couples TRBV5-6 to TRBJ1-6; 7 bases map to TRBD1. Germline assignment: CDR1 SGHDT and CDR2 YYEEEE. V lost 0 bases and J lost 10; bases outside the gene matches: 7. This CDR3 has 15 residues. CDR3 loop: CASSLGQGIGSPLHF. The CDR3 DNA sequence: TGTGCCAGCAGCTTGGGACAGGGTATCGGATCACCCCTCCACTTT.

This rearrangement joins TRBV7-6 to TRBJ2-2; 12 bases line up with TRBD2. Trimming cost V 2 bases and J 0 bases; bases outside gene matches: 4. CDR3 size: 18 residues. Germline V gene lookup returns CDR1 SGHVS and CDR2 FNYEAQ. The CDR3 bases are TGTGCCAGCAGCTTATATGGGACTAGCGGGTCGAACACCGGGGAGCTGTTTTTT. As protein: CASSLYGTSGSNTGELFF.

This clone was seen only a few times. The chain links TRBV28 to TRBJ2-7; 8 nucleotides agree with TRBD1. Germline-derived CDR1 and CDR2 are MDHEN and SYDVKM. The CDR3 extends over 12 amino acids. The V segment lost 5 bases and the J segment 6 bases; nucleotides outside the gene matches: 3. The CDR3, as DNA: TGTGCCAGCAGTGGACAGGGCCGCGAGCAGTACTTC. Its protein is CASSGQGREQYF.

The J gene is TRBJ1-6, the V gene TRBV10-2; a possible D gene is TRBD1 (6 bases). The ends were cut back, 3 bases at V and 7 bases at J, with 22 bases in the middle. The CDR3 sequence is 18 residues long. Germline loops: CDR1 WSHSY, CDR2 SAAADI. Here the CDR3 DNA reads TGCGCCAGCAGTGAACATGACAGGATCATAGGAGGAAATTCACCCCTCCACTTT. Amino acids: CASSEHDRIIGGNSPLHF.

The J gene is TRBJ2-7, the V gene TRBV28; maybe TRBD2 (5 bases). Trimming cost V 5 bases and J 1 base, with 12 bases left between them. The CDR3 is 14 amino acids. CDR1 and CDR2 (germline): MDHEN, SYDVKM. CDR3 protein: CASSPDYHSYEQYV. CDR3 DNA sequence: TGTGCCAGCAGTCCCGACTACCATTCCTACGAGCAGTACGTC.

In this sample, this clone turned up once. This sequence joins TRBV3-1 (or the pseudogene TRBV3-2) and TRBJ2-1; 11 bases align to TRBD2. The length of the CDR3 is 13 residues. Germline V lookup: CDR1 LGHDT, CDR2 YNNKEL (reference sequence). Trimming cost V 8 bases and J 9 bases; bases outside gene matches: 6. The CDR3 DNA reads as TGTGCCAGCGAGGCACTAGCGGGAGCTGAGCAGTTCTTC. Its translation is CASEALAGAEQFF.

The chain is built from TRBV20-1 and TRBJ1-1; D may be TRBD1 (6 bases). From germline, CDR1 is DFQATT and CDR2 SNEGSKA (reference sequence). The CDR3 spans 9 residues. The chain's CDR3 is CRIGGEAFF. The CDR3 nucleotides are TGCAGGATAGGGGGTGAAGCTTTCTTT.